The rows below give T cell receptor beta chains drawn from one sample of a study of blood T cell repertoires in COVID-19. Produced via immunoSEQ multiplex PCR; TCRdb's table is partial and in-frame only. The data contain more than 70,000 clones, approximately 90% of them seen just once; the ten biggest clones take up around 2.9%. Sequencing input: peripheral blood. Every receptor here comes from a woman in her forties or fifties with active or convalescent COVID-19. The CDR3 runs from the conserved cysteine through the conserved F or W. Fields, in order: clone size, D gene, V gene, J gene, CDR3 DNA, CDR3 protein. A D gene is named only where the DNA matches it firmly. Clone size is shown for a subset of rows, as once, few, many or a class of expanded clone.

clone_size: -; d_call: TRBD1; v_call: TRBV9; j_call: TRBJ2-7; cdr3_nt: TGTGCCAGCAGCGTACTTACGACAGGGGGCAGCTCCTACGAGCAGTACTTC; cdr3_aa: CASSVLTTGGSSYEQYF
clone_size: once; d_call: -; v_call: TRBV18; j_call: TRBJ1-2; cdr3_nt: TGTGCCAGCTCACCACCGACTTGGGATGGCTACACCTTC; cdr3_aa: CASSPPTWDGYTF
clone_size: -; d_call: -; v_call: TRBV12-3/TRBV12-4; j_call: TRBJ1-2; cdr3_nt: TGTGCCAGCAGTCCGAAGACAAGCTATGGCTACACCTTC; cdr3_aa: CASSPKTSYGYTF
clone_size: -; d_call: TRBD1; v_call: TRBV24-1; j_call: TRBJ1-1; cdr3_nt: TGTGCCACCAGGACAGGGGTAGCTTTCTTT; cdr3_aa: CATRTGVAFF
clone_size: -; d_call: -; v_call: TRBV19; j_call: TRBJ1-4; cdr3_nt: TGTGCCAGTAGTATCGGCGGGATCACCCCAGGCGGAAAACTGTTTTTT; cdr3_aa: CASSIGGITPGGKLFF
clone_size: -; d_call: TRBD1; v_call: TRBV27; j_call: TRBJ1-6; cdr3_nt: TGTGCCAGCAGTTTCCGGACAGGGGGTAGCTCCTATAATTCACCCCTCCACTTT; cdr3_aa: CASSFRTGGSSYNSPLHF
clone_size: -; d_call: -; v_call: TRBV7-3; j_call: TRBJ1-2; cdr3_nt: TGTGCCAGCAGCAAACAGGGTCAAGGGTTTGGCTACACCTTC; cdr3_aa: CASSKQGQGFGYTF
clone_size: -; d_call: TRBD1; v_call: TRBV7-9; j_call: TRBJ2-7; cdr3_nt: TGTGCCAGCAGCCCGCCGTTACAGGGGACCTACGAGCAGTACTTC; cdr3_aa: CASSPPLQGTYEQYF
clone_size: -; d_call: -; v_call: TRBV2; j_call: TRBJ1-3; cdr3_nt: TGTGCCAGCAGGTCATCAAATAACAGGGACTCTGGAAACACCATATATTTT; cdr3_aa: CASRSSNNRDSGNTIYF
clone_size: -; d_call: -; v_call: TRBV15; j_call: TRBJ2-2; cdr3_nt: TGTGCCACCAGCAGAAGACAGTCGAGCACCGGGGAGCTGTTTTTT; cdr3_aa: CATSRRQSSTGELFF
clone_size: -; d_call: -; v_call: TRBV7-9; j_call: TRBJ1-1; cdr3_nt: TGTGCCAGCAGCTTATTGGACATGAGTTCTGAAGCTTTCTTT; cdr3_aa: CASSLLDMSSEAFF
clone_size: -; d_call: TRBD2; v_call: TRBV9; j_call: TRBJ2-3; cdr3_nt: TGTGCCAGCAGCGCCCTAGCGGGGGGATACACAGATACGCAGTATTTT; cdr3_aa: CASSALAGGYTDTQYF
clone_size: -; d_call: TRBD1; v_call: TRBV7-9; j_call: TRBJ2-7; cdr3_nt: TGTGCCAGCAGCGCCGGGACAGGTTTTTACGAGCAGTACTTC; cdr3_aa: CASSAGTGFYEQYF
clone_size: -; d_call: TRBD1; v_call: TRBV10-3; j_call: TRBJ1-1; cdr3_nt: TGTGCCATCAGTGACCCTACAGACAGGGCGATGAACACTGAAGCTTTCTTT; cdr3_aa: CAISDPTDRAMNTEAFF
clone_size: -; d_call: TRBD1; v_call: TRBV4-2; j_call: TRBJ2-1; cdr3_nt: TGTGCCAGCAGCCAAGACCGGGACAGGGTAGGAAATGAGCAGTTCTTC; cdr3_aa: CASSQDRDRVGNEQFF
clone_size: -; d_call: -; v_call: TRBV6-6; j_call: TRBJ2-7; cdr3_nt: TGTGCCAGCAGTGATACTCATGGCTACGAGCAGTACTTC; cdr3_aa: CASSDTHGYEQYF
clone_size: -; d_call: -; v_call: TRBV18; j_call: TRBJ1-1; cdr3_nt: TGTGCCAGCTCACCGACTGACTCCCTTAACACTGAAGCTTTCTTT; cdr3_aa: CASSPTDSLNTEAFF
clone_size: -; d_call: TRBD2; v_call: TRBV7-3; j_call: TRBJ2-1; cdr3_nt: TGTGCCAGCAGCAAAGACGGGGGGGATGAGCAGTTCTTC; cdr3_aa: CASSKDGGDEQFF